This is a list of T cell receptor beta chains from one sample in a study of shared clonotypes between healthy human individuals. Method: immunoSEQ multiplex PCR; TCRdb's copy keeps in-frame clones and lacks some. The repertoire has about 490,000 clones, less than 80% of them found once; the top ten carry 10% to 15%. Sequencing was carried out using PBMCs. These receptors all stem from a woman aged 40 to 55 in good health. Some clones in this sample may be carry-over from other donors' samples. Both conserved end residues are part of each CDR3. The D gene is left open where the match is weak. Size values are once, few and many counts, or a class for expanded clones, and some rows have none.

J gene: TRBJ2-7; clone size: NA; CDR3 length: 13; D gene: NA; V gene: TRBV4-1; CDR3 protein: CASSQLDNYEQYF; CDR3 DNA: TGCGCCAGCAGCCAGCTTGACAACTACGAGCAGTACTTC
J gene: TRBJ1-1; clone size: NA; CDR3 length: 11; D gene: NA; V gene: TRBV29-1; CDR3 protein: CSVESGTEAFF; CDR3 DNA: TGCAGCGTTGAAAGTGGGACTGAAGCTTTCTTT
J gene: TRBJ2-3; clone size: NA; CDR3 length: 15; D gene: TRBD2; V gene: TRBV18; CDR3 protein: CASPWEGGRTDTQYF; CDR3 DNA: TGTGCCAGCCCATGGGAGGGAGGGCGCACAGATACGCAGTATTTT
J gene: TRBJ2-2; clone size: NA; CDR3 length: 13; D gene: NA; V gene: TRBV9; CDR3 protein: CASSPGQTGELFF; CDR3 DNA: TGTGCCAGCAGCCCCGGACAGACCGGGGAGCTGTTTTTT
J gene: TRBJ2-7; clone size: many; CDR3 length: 14; D gene: NA; V gene: TRBV6-1; CDR3 protein: CASTRTGTHYEQYF; CDR3 DNA: TGTGCCAGCACCCGAACCGGGACTCACTACGAGCAGTACTTC
J gene: TRBJ2-5; clone size: NA; CDR3 length: 13; D gene: NA; V gene: TRBV11-2; CDR3 protein: CASSRGPGETQYF; CDR3 DNA: TGTGCCAGCAGCCGCGGACCAGGGGAGACCCAGTACTTC
J gene: TRBJ2-7; clone size: NA; CDR3 length: 16; D gene: NA; V gene: TRBV30; CDR3 protein: CAWSVLGGGKTYEQYF; CDR3 DNA: TGTGCCTGGAGTGTACTCGGAGGGGGAAAAACCTACGAGCAGTACTTC
J gene: TRBJ2-7; clone size: NA; CDR3 length: 13; D gene: NA; V gene: TRBV5-6; CDR3 protein: CASSYEQKREQYF; CDR3 DNA: TGTGCCAGCAGCTACGAGCAAAAGAGGGAGCAGTACTTC
J gene: TRBJ1-1; clone size: many; CDR3 length: 14; D gene: NA; V gene: TRBV5-4; CDR3 protein: CASRVGRGATEAFF; CDR3 DNA: TGTGCCAGCAGGGTCGGTAGGGGCGCCACTGAAGCTTTCTTT
J gene: TRBJ2-7; clone size: NA; CDR3 length: 13; D gene: NA; V gene: TRBV7-8; CDR3 protein: CASSLAGRAEQYF; CDR3 DNA: TGTGCCAGCAGCTTAGCGGGGCGCGCCGAGCAGTACTTC
J gene: TRBJ2-7; clone size: few; CDR3 length: 15; D gene: NA; V gene: TRBV6-1; CDR3 protein: CASSEQRLISYEQYF; CDR3 DNA: TGTGCCAGCAGTGAACAGCGGTTGATCTCCTACGAGCAGTACTTC
J gene: TRBJ2-5; clone size: NA; CDR3 length: 14; D gene: TRBD2; V gene: TRBV19; CDR3 protein: CASSPTSGGHTQYF; CDR3 DNA: TGTGCCAGTAGTCCGACTAGCGGGGGTCACACCCAGTACTTC
J gene: TRBJ2-4; clone size: NA; CDR3 length: 15; D gene: TRBD1; V gene: TRBV6-5; CDR3 protein: CASSWGQGYENIQYF; CDR3 DNA: TGTGCCAGCAGTTGGGGACAGGGTTACGAAAACATTCAGTACTTC
J gene: TRBJ2-3; clone size: few; CDR3 length: 11; D gene: NA; V gene: TRBV20-1; CDR3 protein: CSARVVDTQYF; CDR3 DNA: TGCAGTGCTAGAGTAGTAGATACGCAGTATTTT
J gene: TRBJ2-7; clone size: NA; CDR3 length: 16; D gene: NA; V gene: TRBV12-1; CDR3 protein: CASSHTSGRTPYEQYF; CDR3 DNA: TGTGCCAGCAGCCACACTAGCGGGAGGACCCCCTACGAGCAGTACTTC
J gene: TRBJ2-7; clone size: NA; CDR3 length: 14; D gene: TRBD1; V gene: TRBV29-1; CDR3 protein: CSAGLSGQGGEQYF; CDR3 DNA: TGCAGCGCCGGATTGTCGGGACAGGGAGGCGAGCAGTACTTC
J gene: TRBJ2-7; clone size: NA; CDR3 length: 13; D gene: NA; V gene: TRBV6-5; CDR3 protein: CASRPDVTYEQYF; CDR3 DNA: TGTGCCAGCAGGCCGGACGTAACCTACGAGCAGTACTTC
J gene: TRBJ1-1; clone size: NA; CDR3 length: 14; D gene: NA; V gene: TRBV6-5; CDR3 protein: CASSYSGWDTEAFF; CDR3 DNA: TGTGCCAGCAGTTATTCAGGGTGGGACACTGAAGCTTTCTTT
J gene: TRBJ2-3; clone size: few; CDR3 length: 15; D gene: NA; V gene: TRBV10-2; CDR3 protein: CASSGDSLFTDTQYF; CDR3 DNA: TGCGCCAGCAGTGGCGATAGTCTTTTCACAGATACGCAGTATTTT
J gene: TRBJ2-5; clone size: NA; CDR3 length: 16; D gene: TRBD2; V gene: TRBV15; CDR3 protein: CATSRDLVAGEETQYF; CDR3 DNA: TGTGCCACCAGCAGAGATTTGGTAGCGGGAGAAGAGACCCAGTACTTC
J gene: TRBJ1-1; clone size: NA; CDR3 length: 15; D gene: NA; V gene: TRBV7-2; CDR3 protein: CASSLASGMNTEAFF; CDR3 DNA: TGTGCCAGCAGCTTAGCTTCAGGGATGAACACTGAAGCTTTCTTT
J gene: TRBJ2-2; clone size: few; CDR3 length: 17; D gene: NA; V gene: TRBV4-3; CDR3 protein: CASSQEGGGSRSGELFF; CDR3 DNA: TGCGCCAGCAGCCAAGAAGGGGGCGGGAGTAGGTCCGGGGAGCTGTTTTTT
J gene: TRBJ1-1; clone size: NA; CDR3 length: 15; D gene: NA; V gene: TRBV7-8; CDR3 protein: CASSLDPRENTEAFF; CDR3 DNA: TGTGCCAGCAGCTTAGATCCTAGGGAGAACACTGAAGCTTTCTTT
J gene: TRBJ2-5; clone size: NA; CDR3 length: 16; D gene: TRBD2; V gene: TRBV4-2; CDR3 protein: CASSQDLAGVEETQYF; CDR3 DNA: TGTGCCAGCAGCCAAGATCTAGCGGGAGTTGAAGAGACCCAGTACTTC
J gene: TRBJ2-7; clone size: many; CDR3 length: 13; D gene: NA; V gene: TRBV21-1; CDR3 protein: CASSRGSHYEQYF; CDR3 DNA: TGTGCCAGCAGCAGAGGCTCCCACTACGAGCAGTACTTC
J gene: TRBJ2-5; clone size: NA; CDR3 length: 15; D gene: NA; V gene: TRBV15; CDR3 protein: CATSRDNSVGETQYF; CDR3 DNA: TGTGCCACCAGCAGAGATAATAGTGTTGGGGAGACCCAGTACTTC
J gene: TRBJ2-2; clone size: NA; CDR3 length: 15; D gene: TRBD2; V gene: TRBV7-2; CDR3 protein: CASSPYSGSSGELFF; CDR3 DNA: TGTGCCAGCAGCCCATACAGCGGGAGTTCCGGGGAGCTGTTTTTT
J gene: TRBJ2-1; clone size: NA; CDR3 length: 13; D gene: TRBD2; V gene: TRBV6-1; CDR3 protein: CASRVAGGPIEFF; CDR3 DNA: TGTGCCAGCAGGGTAGCGGGAGGGCCAATTGAGTTCTTC
J gene: TRBJ2-1; clone size: NA; CDR3 length: 15; D gene: TRBD2; V gene: TRBV18; CDR3 protein: CASSLPAGGYNEQFF; CDR3 DNA: TGTGCCAGCTCACTGCCAGCGGGAGGGTACAATGAGCAGTTCTTC
J gene: TRBJ2-7; clone size: NA; CDR3 length: 15; D gene: TRBD1; V gene: TRBV7-9; CDR3 protein: CASSLVRGQGVEQYF; CDR3 DNA: TGTGCCAGCAGCTTAGTTAGGGGACAGGGGGTCGAGCAGTACTTC
J gene: TRBJ2-3; clone size: NA; CDR3 length: 15; D gene: NA; V gene: TRBV5-1; CDR3 protein: CASSLDPNPTDTQYF; CDR3 DNA: TGCGCCAGCAGCTTGGACCCCAACCCTACAGATACGCAGTATTTT
J gene: TRBJ2-3; clone size: NA; CDR3 length: 14; D gene: NA; V gene: TRBV7-9; CDR3 protein: CASSPGTATDTQYF; CDR3 DNA: TGTGCCAGCAGCCCCGGGACCGCCACAGATACGCAGTATTTT
J gene: TRBJ2-3; clone size: NA; CDR3 length: 14; D gene: TRBD2; V gene: TRBV10-3; CDR3 protein: CAISSGSGTDTQYF; CDR3 DNA: TGTGCCATCAGTAGCGGGAGTGGCACAGATACGCAGTATTTT
J gene: TRBJ1-2; clone size: NA; CDR3 length: 12; D gene: NA; V gene: TRBV30; CDR3 protein: CAWSLAAYGYTF; CDR3 DNA: TGCGCCTGGAGTCTGGCAGCGTATGGCTACACCTTC
J gene: TRBJ1-4; clone size: NA; CDR3 length: 15; D gene: NA; V gene: TRBV5-4; CDR3 protein: CASSLAGGVNEKLFF; CDR3 DNA: TGTGCCAGCAGCTTGGCGGGCGGGGTTAATGAAAAACTGTTTTTT
J gene: TRBJ1-1; clone size: NA; CDR3 length: 14; D gene: NA; V gene: TRBV28; CDR3 protein: CASSSQGKDTEAFF; CDR3 DNA: TGTGCCAGCAGTTCCCAGGGGAAAGACACTGAAGCTTTCTTT
J gene: TRBJ2-7; clone size: NA; CDR3 length: 14; D gene: NA; V gene: TRBV7-9; CDR3 protein: CASSWGSAAYEQYF; CDR3 DNA: TGTGCCAGCAGCTGGGGGAGTGCCGCCTACGAGCAGTACTTC
J gene: TRBJ2-7; clone size: few; CDR3 length: 14; D gene: NA; V gene: TRBV7-9; CDR3 protein: CASSLAAENYEQYF; CDR3 DNA: TGTGCCAGCAGCTTAGCAGCGGAAAATTACGAGCAGTACTTC
J gene: TRBJ1-5; clone size: few; CDR3 length: 14; D gene: NA; V gene: TRBV6-5; CDR3 protein: CASSYSRRGGPQHF; CDR3 DNA: TGTGCCAGCAGTTACTCGAGGCGCGGTGGGCCCCAGCATTTT
J gene: TRBJ2-5; clone size: NA; CDR3 length: 14; D gene: NA; V gene: TRBV5-6; CDR3 protein: CASSFIGGGETQYF; CDR3 DNA: TGTGCCAGCAGCTTTATTGGGGGTGGAGAGACCCAGTACTTC
J gene: TRBJ2-1; clone size: once; CDR3 length: 14; D gene: NA; V gene: TRBV19; CDR3 protein: CASSMESWGNEQFF; CDR3 DNA: TGTGCCAGTAGTATGGAGTCGTGGGGCAATGAGCAGTTCTTC
J gene: TRBJ1-2; clone size: NA; CDR3 length: 17; D gene: NA; V gene: TRBV5-4; CDR3 protein: CASSQGGGEGKNYGYTF; CDR3 DNA: TGTGCCAGCAGCCAAGGTGGAGGGGAAGGAAAAAACTATGGCTACACCTTC
J gene: TRBJ1-2; clone size: NA; CDR3 length: 15; D gene: TRBD1; V gene: TRBV27; CDR3 protein: CASSLYPGQSRGYTF; CDR3 DNA: TGTGCCAGCAGTCTTTATCCGGGACAGAGCCGGGGCTACACCTTC
J gene: TRBJ2-3; clone size: NA; CDR3 length: 21; D gene: NA; V gene: TRBV30; CDR3 protein: CAWSAGTVWQGSSVGTDTQYF; CDR3 DNA: TGTGCCTGGAGTGCTGGGACCGTTTGGCAGGGTAGCTCGGTTGGCACAGATACGCAGTATTTT
J gene: TRBJ2-3; clone size: NA; CDR3 length: 14; D gene: NA; V gene: TRBV18; CDR3 protein: CASSPQRRSDTQYF; CDR3 DNA: TGTGCCAGCTCGCCCCAGAGGAGGTCAGATACGCAGTATTTT
J gene: TRBJ2-3; clone size: NA; CDR3 length: 15; D gene: NA; V gene: TRBV7-3; CDR3 protein: CASSRDISSTDTQYF; CDR3 DNA: TGTGCCAGCAGCCGGGACATCTCTAGCACAGATACGCAGTATTTT
J gene: TRBJ2-1; clone size: NA; CDR3 length: 12; D gene: TRBD2; V gene: TRBV2; CDR3 protein: CASNRGGNEQFF; CDR3 DNA: TGTGCCAGCAATCGGGGGGGCAATGAGCAGTTCTTC
J gene: TRBJ1-2; clone size: NA; CDR3 length: 14; D gene: NA; V gene: TRBV28; CDR3 protein: CASSPAGPNYGYTF; CDR3 DNA: TGTGCCAGCAGTCCAGCGGGACCTAACTATGGCTACACCTTC
J gene: TRBJ2-1; clone size: NA; CDR3 length: 15; D gene: NA; V gene: TRBV7-2; CDR3 protein: CASSFLGARGNEQFF; CDR3 DNA: TGTGCCAGCAGCTTCCTCGGGGCTAGGGGGAATGAGCAGTTCTTC
J gene: TRBJ2-5; clone size: NA; CDR3 length: 16; D gene: TRBD2; V gene: TRBV14; CDR3 protein: CASSPGLAGGDETQYF; CDR3 DNA: TGTGCCAGCAGCCCCGGACTAGCGGGAGGAGATGAGACCCAGTACTTC
J gene: TRBJ2-7; clone size: few; CDR3 length: 14; D gene: TRBD1; V gene: TRBV4-3; CDR3 protein: CASSQGQGFYEQYF; CDR3 DNA: TGCGCCAGCAGCCAAGGACAGGGGTTTTACGAGCAGTACTTC
J gene: TRBJ2-1; clone size: NA; CDR3 length: 14; D gene: TRBD2; V gene: TRBV30; CDR3 protein: CAWRPGLAVDEQFF; CDR3 DNA: TGTGCCTGGAGGCCGGGACTAGCGGTCGATGAGCAGTTCTTC
J gene: TRBJ1-3; clone size: NA; CDR3 length: 10; D gene: NA; V gene: TRBV9; CDR3 protein: CFFPGNTIYF; CDR3 DNA: TGTTTCTTTCCTGGAAACACCATATATTTT
J gene: TRBJ2-5; clone size: NA; CDR3 length: 16; D gene: TRBD2; V gene: TRBV4-2; CDR3 protein: CASSQIAGEGEETQYF; CDR3 DNA: TGTGCCAGCAGCCAAATAGCGGGAGAGGGGGAAGAGACCCAGTACTTC